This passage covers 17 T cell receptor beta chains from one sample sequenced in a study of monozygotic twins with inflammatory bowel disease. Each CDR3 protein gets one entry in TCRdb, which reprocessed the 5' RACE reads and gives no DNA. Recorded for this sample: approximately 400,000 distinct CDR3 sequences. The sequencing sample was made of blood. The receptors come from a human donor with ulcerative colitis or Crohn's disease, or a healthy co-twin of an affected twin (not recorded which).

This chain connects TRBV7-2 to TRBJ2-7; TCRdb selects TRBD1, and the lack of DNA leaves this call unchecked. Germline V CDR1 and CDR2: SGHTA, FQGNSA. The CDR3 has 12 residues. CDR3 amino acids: CASSTRGDEQYF.

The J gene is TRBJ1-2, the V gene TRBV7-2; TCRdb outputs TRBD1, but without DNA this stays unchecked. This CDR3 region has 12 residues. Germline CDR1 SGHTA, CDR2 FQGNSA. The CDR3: CASSPWTGGYTF.

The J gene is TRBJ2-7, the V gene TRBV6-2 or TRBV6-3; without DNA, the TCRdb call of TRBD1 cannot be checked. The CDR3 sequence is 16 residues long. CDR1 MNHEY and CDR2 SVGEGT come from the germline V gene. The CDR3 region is CASSFPGTGRPYEQYF.

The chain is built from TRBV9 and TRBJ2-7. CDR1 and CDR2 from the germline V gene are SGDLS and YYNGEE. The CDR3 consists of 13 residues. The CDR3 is CASSVGITYEQYF.

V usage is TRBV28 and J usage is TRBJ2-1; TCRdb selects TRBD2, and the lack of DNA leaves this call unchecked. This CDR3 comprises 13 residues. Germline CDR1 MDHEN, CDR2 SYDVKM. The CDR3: CASTGTSYNEQFF.

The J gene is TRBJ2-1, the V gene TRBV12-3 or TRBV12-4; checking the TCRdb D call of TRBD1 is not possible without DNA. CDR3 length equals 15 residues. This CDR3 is CASSSGTGGYNEQFF.

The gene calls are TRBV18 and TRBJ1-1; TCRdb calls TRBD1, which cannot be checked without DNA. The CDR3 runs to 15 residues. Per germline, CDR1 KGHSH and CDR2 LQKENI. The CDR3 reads CASSPTGTGGSEAFF.

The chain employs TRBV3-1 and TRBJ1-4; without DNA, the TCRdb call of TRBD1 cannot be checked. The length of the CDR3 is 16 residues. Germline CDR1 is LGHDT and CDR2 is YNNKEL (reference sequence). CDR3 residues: CASSQGRTGPFQKLFF.

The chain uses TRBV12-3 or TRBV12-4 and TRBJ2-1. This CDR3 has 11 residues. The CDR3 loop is CASLIVNEQFF.

This chain's CDR3 is CAWSGNSPLHF. The rearrangement joins TRBV30 to TRBJ1-6. This CDR3 contains 11 residues. Germline CDR1 is GTSNPN and CDR2 is SVGIG (reference sequence).

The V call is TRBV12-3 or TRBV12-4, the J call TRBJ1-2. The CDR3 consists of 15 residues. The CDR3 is CASSLWQASNYGYTF.

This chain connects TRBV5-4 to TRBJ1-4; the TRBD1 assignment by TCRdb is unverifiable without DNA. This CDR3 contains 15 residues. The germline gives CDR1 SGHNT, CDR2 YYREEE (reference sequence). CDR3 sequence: CASRKTGATNEKLFF.

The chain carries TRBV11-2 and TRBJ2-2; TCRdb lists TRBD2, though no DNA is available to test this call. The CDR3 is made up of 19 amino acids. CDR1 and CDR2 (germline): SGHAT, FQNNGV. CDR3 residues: CASSLNRVAGGPSTGELFF.

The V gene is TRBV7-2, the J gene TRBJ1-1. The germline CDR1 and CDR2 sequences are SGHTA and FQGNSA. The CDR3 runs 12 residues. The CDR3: CASSLRVSEAFF.

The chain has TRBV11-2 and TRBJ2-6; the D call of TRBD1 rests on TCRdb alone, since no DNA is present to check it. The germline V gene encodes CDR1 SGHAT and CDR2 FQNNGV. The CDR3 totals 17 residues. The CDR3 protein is CASSRGQGLYGANVLTF.

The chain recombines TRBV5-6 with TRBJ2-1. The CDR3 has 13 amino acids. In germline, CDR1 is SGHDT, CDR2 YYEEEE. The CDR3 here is CASSLGSAVEQFF. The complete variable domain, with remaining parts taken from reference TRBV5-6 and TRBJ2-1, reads DAGVTQSPTHLIKTRGQQVTLRCSPKSGHDTVSWYQQALGQGPQFIFQYYEEEERQRGNFPDRFSGHQFPNYSSELNVNALLLGDSALYLCASSLGSAVEQFFGPGTRLTVL.

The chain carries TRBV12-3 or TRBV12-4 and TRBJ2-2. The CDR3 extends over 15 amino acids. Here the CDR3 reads CASSSISGNTGELFF.